These T cell receptor beta chains were read from a single sample in a study of blood T cell repertoires in COVID-19. The protocol was immunoSEQ multiplex PCR, while the TCRdb copy is restricted to in-frame clones and leaves out a portion. This sample has over 250,000 clones, with around nine tenths found just once. The specimen sequenced was PBMCs or T cells enriched from blood (not recorded which). The receptors derive from a woman aged 18 to 35 who had recovered from COVID-19. CDR3s include the opening cysteine and the closing phenylalanine or tryptophan. A D gene is named only where the DNA matches it firmly. Expanded clones get a size class; other rows say once, few or many, or leave the size out.

clone_size: .; v_call: TRBV19; d_call: .; j_call: TRBJ2-1; cdr3_aa: CASSIGRVSGIYNEQFF; cdr3_nt: TGTGCCAGTAGTATAGGGAGGGTCAGCGGAATTTACAATGAGCAGTTCTTC
clone_size: .; v_call: TRBV4-1; d_call: TRBD1; j_call: TRBJ1-2; cdr3_aa: CASSQQGGDYGYTF; cdr3_nt: TGCGCCAGCAGCCAACAAGGGGGCGACTATGGCTACACCTTC
clone_size: .; v_call: TRBV18; d_call: .; j_call: TRBJ1-5; cdr3_aa: CASSPYRTGSNQPQHF; cdr3_nt: TGTGCCAGCTCACCATACCGCACAGGTAGCAATCAGCCCCAGCATTTT
clone_size: once; v_call: TRBV9; d_call: TRBD1; j_call: TRBJ2-1; cdr3_aa: CASNRGQWDSKQFF; cdr3_nt: TGTGCCAGCAACCGGGGACAATGGGACAGTAAGCAGTTCTTC
clone_size: .; v_call: TRBV5-6; d_call: TRBD1; j_call: TRBJ2-2; cdr3_aa: CASSSGTGTGELFF; cdr3_nt: TGTGCCAGCAGCTCGGGGACAGGGACCGGGGAGCTGTTTTTT
clone_size: .; v_call: TRBV10-2; d_call: .; j_call: TRBJ2-1; cdr3_aa: CASRWARDSYNEQFF; cdr3_nt: TGCGCCAGCAGGTGGGCCAGGGACTCCTACAATGAGCAGTTCTTC
clone_size: .; v_call: TRBV5-1; d_call: .; j_call: TRBJ1-1; cdr3_aa: CASRRVGYTEAFF; cdr3_nt: TGCGCCAGCCGCAGGGTTGGGTACACTGAAGCTTTCTTT
clone_size: few; v_call: TRBV10-3; d_call: TRBD1; j_call: TRBJ1-2; cdr3_aa: CAISRQGDGYTF; cdr3_nt: TGTGCCATCAGCAGACAGGGGGATGGCTACACCTTC
clone_size: .; v_call: TRBV7-2; d_call: TRBD2; j_call: TRBJ2-5; cdr3_aa: CASSRTGASGSFGTQYF; cdr3_nt: TGTGCCAGCAGCCGCACGGGCGCTAGCGGGAGTTTTGGGACCCAGTACTTC
clone_size: .; v_call: TRBV5-4; d_call: TRBD1; j_call: TRBJ2-7; cdr3_aa: CASSFAGGSYEQYF; cdr3_nt: TGTGCCAGCAGCTTTGCAGGGGGCTCCTACGAGCAGTACTTC
clone_size: .; v_call: TRBV29-1; d_call: .; j_call: TRBJ1-1; cdr3_aa: CSVGAGLNTEAFF; cdr3_nt: TGCAGCGTTGGGGCAGGGCTGAACACTGAAGCTTTCTTT
clone_size: .; v_call: TRBV18; d_call: .; j_call: TRBJ2-2; cdr3_aa: CASSPQGSGELFF; cdr3_nt: TGTGCCAGCTCACCACAAGGGAGCGGGGAGCTGTTTTTT
clone_size: .; v_call: TRBV10-1; d_call: .; j_call: TRBJ2-7; cdr3_aa: CASSEVGAYEQYF; cdr3_nt: TGCGCCAGCAGTGAGGTGGGAGCCTACGAGCAGTACTTC
clone_size: .; v_call: TRBV6-4; d_call: TRBD2; j_call: TRBJ2-1; cdr3_aa: CASSDSRTSGAFF; cdr3_nt: TGTGCCAGCAGTGACTCTAGGACTAGCGGAGCGTTCTTC
clone_size: .; v_call: TRBV28; d_call: TRBD2; j_call: TRBJ2-3; cdr3_aa: CASKRMLAVNTDTQYF; cdr3_nt: TGTGCCAGCAAACGTATGCTAGCGGTTAACACAGATACGCAGTATTTT
clone_size: .; v_call: TRBV10-3; d_call: TRBD2; j_call: TRBJ2-1; cdr3_aa: CAISPASGGSSNSYNEQFF; cdr3_nt: TGTGCCATCAGCCCGGCTAGCGGGGGGTCTTCAAACTCCTACAATGAGCAGTTCTTC
clone_size: .; v_call: TRBV18; d_call: .; j_call: TRBJ2-1; cdr3_aa: CASSPPSGRGRNEQFF; cdr3_nt: TGTGCCAGCTCACCACCCTCGGGGCGGGGGCGCAATGAGCAGTTCTTC
clone_size: .; v_call: TRBV12-3/TRBV12-4; d_call: TRBD1; j_call: TRBJ1-1; cdr3_aa: CASRGQGNTEAFF; cdr3_nt: TGTGCCAGCAGGGGACAGGGGAACACTGAAGCTTTCTTT
clone_size: once; v_call: TRBV9; d_call: TRBD1; j_call: TRBJ2-1; cdr3_aa: CASSVRTGTGGDEQFF; cdr3_nt: TGTGCCAGCAGCGTAAGAACCGGGACAGGGGGTGATGAGCAGTTCTTC
clone_size: .; v_call: TRBV28; d_call: TRBD1; j_call: TRBJ2-7; cdr3_aa: CASSSTGTGHYEQYF; cdr3_nt: TGTGCCAGCAGTTCGACCGGGACAGGACACTACGAGCAGTACTTC
clone_size: .; v_call: TRBV12-3/TRBV12-4; d_call: .; j_call: TRBJ1-5; cdr3_aa: CASAGTYNQPQHF; cdr3_nt: TGTGCCAGTGCCGGGACTTACAATCAGCCCCAGCATTTT
clone_size: .; v_call: TRBV18; d_call: TRBD2; j_call: TRBJ2-1; cdr3_aa: CASSPAGEGQFF; cdr3_nt: TGTGCCAGCTCACCAGCTGGGGAGGGCCAGTTCTTC
clone_size: .; v_call: TRBV15; d_call: .; j_call: TRBJ1-5; cdr3_aa: CATSSHRNAAGWSQHF; cdr3_nt: TGTGCCACCAGCAGTCACAGGAATGCCGCCGGGTGGTCCCAGCATTTT
clone_size: once; v_call: TRBV7-2; d_call: TRBD2; j_call: TRBJ2-3; cdr3_aa: CASSLYPGGPDTQYF; cdr3_nt: TGTGCCAGCAGCTTATATCCGGGAGGGCCAGATACGCAGTATTTT
clone_size: .; v_call: TRBV15; d_call: .; j_call: TRBJ2-5; cdr3_aa: CATSRSAIGQQETQYF; cdr3_nt: TGTGCCACCAGCAGATCCGCGATTGGACAGCAAGAGACCCAGTACTTC
clone_size: .; v_call: TRBV6-2/TRBV6-3; d_call: .; j_call: TRBJ1-2; cdr3_aa: CASSYTENYGYTF; cdr3_nt: TGTGCCAGCAGTTATACAGAGAACTATGGCTACACCTTC
clone_size: .; v_call: TRBV14; d_call: TRBD2; j_call: TRBJ2-7; cdr3_aa: CASSQVGTSGVYEQYF; cdr3_nt: TGTGCCAGCAGCCAAGTAGGGACTAGCGGGGTTTACGAGCAGTACTTC
clone_size: .; v_call: TRBV15; d_call: TRBD1; j_call: TRBJ1-2; cdr3_aa: CATSRDRGQGNGYTF; cdr3_nt: TGTGCCACCAGCAGAGATCGCGGACAGGGAAATGGCTACACCTTC
clone_size: few; v_call: TRBV28; d_call: .; j_call: TRBJ1-2; cdr3_aa: CASSSGGWGDYGYTF; cdr3_nt: TGTGCCAGCAGTTCGGGAGGTTGGGGGGACTATGGCTACACCTTC
clone_size: .; v_call: TRBV2; d_call: TRBD1; j_call: TRBJ2-3; cdr3_aa: CASDPDRSEDTQYF; cdr3_nt: TGTGCCAGTGACCCGGACAGGAGCGAAGATACGCAGTATTTT
clone_size: once; v_call: TRBV9; d_call: TRBD1; j_call: TRBJ2-5; cdr3_aa: CASSVDRDRWETQYF; cdr3_nt: TGTGCCAGCAGCGTAGACAGGGACAGGTGGGAGACCCAGTACTTC
clone_size: .; v_call: TRBV12-3/TRBV12-4; d_call: .; j_call: TRBJ2-7; cdr3_aa: CASSLSGAEQYF; cdr3_nt: TGTGCCAGCAGTTTGTCTGGGGCCGAGCAGTACTTC
clone_size: once; v_call: TRBV28; d_call: TRBD2; j_call: TRBJ2-5; cdr3_aa: CASSYDPSGSSHQETQYF; cdr3_nt: TGTGCCAGCAGTTATGACCCTAGCGGTTCCTCCCACCAAGAGACCCAGTACTTC
clone_size: .; v_call: TRBV7-9; d_call: TRBD2; j_call: TRBJ2-7; cdr3_aa: CASSPLRGGSYEQYF; cdr3_nt: TGTGCCAGCAGCCCTCTCCGCGGGGGATCCTACGAGCAGTACTTC
clone_size: .; v_call: TRBV4-1; d_call: .; j_call: TRBJ1-2; cdr3_aa: CASSQEHRDFYGYTF; cdr3_nt: TGCGCCAGCAGCCAAGAGCACAGGGATTTCTATGGCTACACCTTC
clone_size: .; v_call: TRBV19; d_call: TRBD1; j_call: TRBJ1-5; cdr3_aa: CASSPRGDQPQHF; cdr3_nt: TGTGCCAGTAGTCCCAGGGGGGATCAGCCCCAGCATTTT
clone_size: .; v_call: TRBV19; d_call: TRBD2; j_call: TRBJ2-7; cdr3_aa: CASSIFGLAGEYYEQYF; cdr3_nt: TGTGCCAGTAGTATTTTCGGACTAGCGGGAGAATACTACGAGCAGTACTTC
clone_size: .; v_call: TRBV14; d_call: .; j_call: TRBJ2-5; cdr3_aa: CASSLHRSTQETQYF; cdr3_nt: TGTGCCAGCAGCCTCCACCGGAGCACTCAAGAGACCCAGTACTTC
clone_size: .; v_call: TRBV3-1/TRBV3-2; d_call: TRBD2; j_call: TRBJ2-1; cdr3_aa: CASSHSGLADYNEQFF; cdr3_nt: TGTGCCAGCAGCCACTCGGGACTAGCGGACTACAATGAGCAGTTCTTC
clone_size: .; v_call: TRBV4-1; d_call: .; j_call: TRBJ2-3; cdr3_aa: CASSGREGTDTQYF; cdr3_nt: TGCGCCAGCAGCGGCAGGGAGGGCACAGATACGCAGTATTTT
clone_size: .; v_call: TRBV5-1; d_call: TRBD1; j_call: TRBJ1-4; cdr3_aa: CASSLGQGGEKLFF; cdr3_nt: TGCGCCAGCAGCCTCGGACAGGGTGGGGAAAAACTGTTTTTT